The T cell receptor (beta chain) described here comes from a study of blood T cell repertoires in COVID-19 (dated by TCRdb to about 2020). Broadly, across the study: The collaborator samples originated in the United States, Italy and Spain and spanned the acute and convalescent phases of COVID-19. The material from the prospective study consisted of cDNA or gDNA derived from T cells, B-cell-depleted T cells, or PBMCs. The dataset comprised deeply sampled blood TCRbeta repertoires from subjects exposed to, actively infected with, or recovered from COVID-19. The repertoires were made available in a free public database intended to serve as a resource for research on the immune response to SARS-CoV-2. The samples were drawn from the first 160 participants of the ongoing ImmuneRACE study and from more than 1,000 subjects provided by 6 global collaborators. Nearly every sample came with metadata listing a de-identified subject ID, COVID-19 status, age in years and sex. Where available, HLA class I and class II types were obtained from metadata supplied by the sample provider rather than from assay-based typing.

On this clone: The clone's antigen remains unknown. No much larger clone exists at a distance of one base, and base qualities are not known.

The immunoSEQ Assay, a bias-controlled multiplex PCR, was used to amplify TCRbeta CDR3 regions from genomic DNA. Per the authors' processing: Nucleated cell counts per sample were estimated from amplification of reference gene primers within the assay. Sequence reads were collapsed and filtered to measure the absolute abundance of every unique TCRbeta CDR3 rearrangement. For each sample, productive Simpson clonality was calculated by taking the square root of Simpson's diversity index across productive rearrangements. TCRdb carries this immuneACCESS record with in-frame sequences only. Its versions omit some clonotypes, under half of them owing to an unresolved V gene in the studies checked, with the rest unexplained. V and J calls and clone size come straight from that table; D and trimming were deduced from the DNA. A total of a few hundred thousand clones appear in this sample, about 80% of them only once. The ten biggest clones cover 15% of the sample.

On the study overall, not on this receptor specifically: The quantity of clinical and demographic metadata differed by source and by participant and was supplied without curation.

Enrolling through a virtual design, the prospective study's participants ranged in age from roughly 18 to 89 years and lived across 24 United States geographic areas. In the prospective study, cohorts were assigned on the basis of participant-reported clinical history obtained from a screening survey and a study questionnaire. ImmuneRACE Cohort 3 recovered participants were defined by two consecutive negative NP/OP PCR tests, healthcare professional clearance, or symptom resolution. In the prospective study, mobile phlebotomists collected whole blood, serum and a nasopharyngeal or oropharyngeal swab from each participant. Prospective study participants could optionally give additional blood draws and questionnaires over an approximately two-month period. Before DNA extraction, prospective study blood samples were shipped either frozen or at room temperature. From its cysteine to its phenylalanine, the CDR3 spans 15 amino acids. CDR3 DNA only is kept here, 45 bases in frame from base 1. According to the germline V gene (reference sequence), CDR1 reads LNHDA and CDR2 reads SQIVND. Between the V and J ends, shortened by 2 bases and 0 bases respectively, the junction contains 8 bases.

The sequence derives from a man aged 35 to 55 who had recovered from COVID-19. The chain is encoded by TRBV19 joined to TRBJ1-3, with the D gene uncertain. Source material: PBMCs or T cells enriched from blood (not recorded which). The nucleotides are TGTGCCAGTAGTATAATCTCCGGCTCTGGAAACACCATATATTTT. This encodes CASSIISGSGNTIYF.